This T cell receptor beta chain was captured by sequencing in a study of cytomegalovirus exposure and HLA in healthy donors. Findings and limits, study-wide: Associated with cytomegalovirus, according to the listing, were 150 to 200 TCR beta chains.

PCR was performed using 60 Vbeta and 13 Jbeta primers. Assay: immunoSEQ multiplex PCR; the TCRdb copy retains only in-frame clones and omits some. The data show 97,000 or so clones, about two thirds seen once. Trimming shortened V by 5 bases and J by 2 bases, and 19 bases separated the two germline ends. The CDR3 consists of 16 residues. Germline values: CDR1 MGHRA, CDR2 YSYEKL. A remark on this clone: Its target is unknown.

The sequencing input was PBMCs. The chain joins TRBV4-1 to TRBJ2-7, with D possibly TRBD1 on 5 matching bases. The TCR originated in a man over 45 in good health and CMV-seronegative. CDR3 loop: CASSSLALTDTYEQYF. CDR3 nucleotides: TGCGCCAGCAGCTCTCTTGCCCTGACAGACACCTACGAGCAGTACTTC.